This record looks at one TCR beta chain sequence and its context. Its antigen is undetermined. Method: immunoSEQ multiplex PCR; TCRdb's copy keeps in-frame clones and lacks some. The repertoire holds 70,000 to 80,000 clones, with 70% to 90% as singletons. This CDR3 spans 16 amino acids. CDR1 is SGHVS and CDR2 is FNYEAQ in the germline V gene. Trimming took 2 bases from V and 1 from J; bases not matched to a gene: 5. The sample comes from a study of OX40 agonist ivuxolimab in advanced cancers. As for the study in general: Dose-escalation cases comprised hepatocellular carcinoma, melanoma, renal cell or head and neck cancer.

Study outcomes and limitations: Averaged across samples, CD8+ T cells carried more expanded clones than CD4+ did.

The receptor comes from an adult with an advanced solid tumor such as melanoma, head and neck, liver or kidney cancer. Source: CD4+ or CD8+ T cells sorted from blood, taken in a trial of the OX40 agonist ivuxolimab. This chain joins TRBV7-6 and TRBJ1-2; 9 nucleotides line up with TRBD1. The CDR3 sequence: CASSLLTGQGNYGYTF. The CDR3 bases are TGTGCCAGCAGCTTATTGACGGGACAGGGTAACTATGGCTACACCTTC.